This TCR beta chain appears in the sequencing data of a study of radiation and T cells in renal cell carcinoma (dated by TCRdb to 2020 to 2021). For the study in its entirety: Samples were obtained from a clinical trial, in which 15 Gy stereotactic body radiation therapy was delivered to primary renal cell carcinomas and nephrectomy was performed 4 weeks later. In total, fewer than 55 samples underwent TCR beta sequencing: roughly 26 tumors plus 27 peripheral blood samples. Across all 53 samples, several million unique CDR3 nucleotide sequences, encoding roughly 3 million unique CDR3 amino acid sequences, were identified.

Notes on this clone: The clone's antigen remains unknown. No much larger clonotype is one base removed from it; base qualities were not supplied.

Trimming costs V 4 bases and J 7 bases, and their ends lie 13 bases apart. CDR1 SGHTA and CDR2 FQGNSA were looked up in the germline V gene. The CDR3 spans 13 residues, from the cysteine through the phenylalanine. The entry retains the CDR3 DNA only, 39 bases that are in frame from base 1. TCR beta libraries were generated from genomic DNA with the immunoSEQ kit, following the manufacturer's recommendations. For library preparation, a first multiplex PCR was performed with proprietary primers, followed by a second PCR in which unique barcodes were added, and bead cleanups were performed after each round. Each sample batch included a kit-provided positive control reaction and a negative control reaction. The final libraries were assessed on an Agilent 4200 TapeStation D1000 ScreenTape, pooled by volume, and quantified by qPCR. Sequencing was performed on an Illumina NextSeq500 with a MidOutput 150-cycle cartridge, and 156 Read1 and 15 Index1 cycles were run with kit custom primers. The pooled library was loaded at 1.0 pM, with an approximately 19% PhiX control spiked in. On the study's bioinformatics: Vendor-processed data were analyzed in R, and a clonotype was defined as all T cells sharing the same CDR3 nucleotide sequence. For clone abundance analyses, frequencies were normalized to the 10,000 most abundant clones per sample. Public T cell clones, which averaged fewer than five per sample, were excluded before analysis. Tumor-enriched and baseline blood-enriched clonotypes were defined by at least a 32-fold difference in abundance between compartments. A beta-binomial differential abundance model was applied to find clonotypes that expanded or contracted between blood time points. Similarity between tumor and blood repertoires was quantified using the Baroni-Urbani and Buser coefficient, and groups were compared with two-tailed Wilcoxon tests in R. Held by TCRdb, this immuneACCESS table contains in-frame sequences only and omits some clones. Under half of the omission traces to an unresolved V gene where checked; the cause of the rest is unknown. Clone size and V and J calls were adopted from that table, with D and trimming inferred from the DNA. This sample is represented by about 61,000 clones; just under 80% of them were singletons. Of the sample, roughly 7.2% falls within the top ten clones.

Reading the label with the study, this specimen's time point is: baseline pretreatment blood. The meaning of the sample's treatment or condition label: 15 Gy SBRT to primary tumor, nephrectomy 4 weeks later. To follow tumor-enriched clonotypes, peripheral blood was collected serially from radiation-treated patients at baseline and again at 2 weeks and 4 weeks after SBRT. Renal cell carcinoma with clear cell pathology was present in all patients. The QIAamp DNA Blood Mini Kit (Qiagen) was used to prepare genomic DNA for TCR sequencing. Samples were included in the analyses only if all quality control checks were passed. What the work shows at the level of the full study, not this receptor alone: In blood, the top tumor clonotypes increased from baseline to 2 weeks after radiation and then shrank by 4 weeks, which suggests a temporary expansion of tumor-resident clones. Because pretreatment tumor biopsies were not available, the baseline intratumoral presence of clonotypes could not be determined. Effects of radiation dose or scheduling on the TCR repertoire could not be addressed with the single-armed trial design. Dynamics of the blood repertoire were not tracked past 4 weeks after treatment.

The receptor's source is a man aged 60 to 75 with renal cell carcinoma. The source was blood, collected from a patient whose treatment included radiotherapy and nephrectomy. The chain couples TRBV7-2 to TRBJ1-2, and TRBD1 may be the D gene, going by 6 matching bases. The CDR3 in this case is CASSSFQGSGYTF. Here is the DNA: TGTGCCAGCAGCTCTTTCCAGGGGTCTGGCTACACCTTC.